The sequence of this T cell receptor beta chain was determined in a study of cytomegalovirus exposure and HLA in healthy donors. Study summary: Unique TCR beta sequences numbering approximately 120 million came from 150 million to 200 million T cells in an earlier analysis. From donors who were HLA-typed, an early data release held 75 million to 85 million unique TCRs.

The PCR employed 60 Vbeta primers together with 13 Jbeta primers. TCRdb's copy holds only in-frame clones and misses some; the assay was immunoSEQ multiplex PCR. In the table there are around 130,000 clones, almost 85% of which are singletons. The sample consisted of PBMCs. The receptor was isolated from a woman younger than 30 in good health and CMV-seronegative.

The CDR3: CASSWAGPINEKLFF. CDR3 nucleotide sequence: TGTGCCAGCAGCTGGGCGGGTCCCATAAATGAAAAACTGTTTTTT. The chain joins TRBV5-5 to TRBJ1-4, with D hard to call. The length of the CDR3 is 15 residues. V lost 3 bases and J 5 bases, leaving 14 bases between the germline ends. Per the germline V gene, CDR1 is SGHKS and CDR2 is YYEKEE (reference sequence).